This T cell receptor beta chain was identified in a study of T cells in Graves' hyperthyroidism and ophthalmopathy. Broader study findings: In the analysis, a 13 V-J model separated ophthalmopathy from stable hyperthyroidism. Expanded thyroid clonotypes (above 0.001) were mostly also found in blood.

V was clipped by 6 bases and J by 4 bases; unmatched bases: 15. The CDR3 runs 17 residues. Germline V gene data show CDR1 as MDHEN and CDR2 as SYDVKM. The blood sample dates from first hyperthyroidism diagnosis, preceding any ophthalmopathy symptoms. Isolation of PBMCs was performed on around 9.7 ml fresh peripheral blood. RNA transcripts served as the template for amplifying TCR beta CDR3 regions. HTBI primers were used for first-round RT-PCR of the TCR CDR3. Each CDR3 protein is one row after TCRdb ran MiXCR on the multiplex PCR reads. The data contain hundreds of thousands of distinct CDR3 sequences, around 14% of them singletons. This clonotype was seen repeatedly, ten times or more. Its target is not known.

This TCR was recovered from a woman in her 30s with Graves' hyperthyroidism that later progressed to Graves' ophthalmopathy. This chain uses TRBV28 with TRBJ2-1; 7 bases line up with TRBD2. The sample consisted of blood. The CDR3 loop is CASSLPPGSGDYNEQFF. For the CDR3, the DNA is TGTGCCAGCAGCTTACCCCCAGGGAGCGGGGATTACAATGAGCAGTTCTTC.